These 9 T cell receptor beta chains were sequenced from one sample in a study of T cells in women clearing cervical HPV infection. Assay: immunoSEQ multiplex PCR; the TCRdb copy retains only in-frame clones and omits some. The sample includes over 30,000 clones. Sequenced input: blood buffy coat. These TCRs come from a woman aged 18 to 69 with a cervical HPV16 infection that either progressed to CIN3+ or cleared (not recorded which).

As to this clone: The CDR3 extends 3 residues past the end of the read, so its final part is completed from the germline J gene. The chain is built from TRBV6-2 or TRBV6-3 and TRBJ1-1; D remains ambiguous. The CDR3 length is 14 residues. Trimming shortened V by 4 bases and J by 6 bases, and 15 bases separated the two germline ends. CDR1 and CDR2 (germline): MNHEY, SVGEGT. This CDR3 reads CASSSQVESAEAFF. The covered CDR3 bases are TGTGCCAGCAGTTCCCAGGTTGAGTCCGCTGAA.

About this clone: The observed sequence ends 3 residues before the CDR3 terminus, with the missing tail filled in from the germline J gene. The rearrangement joins TRBV7-2 to TRBJ1-2; possible D gene TRBD1, 6 bases. This CDR3 has 14 amino acids. Germline CDR1 and CDR2: SGHTA and FQGNSA. Incomplete CDR3 DNA: TGTGCCAGCAGCCACAGGGCGGGCACAGATACC. Translated, it gives CASSHRAGTDT. The whole CDR3 protein reads CASSHRAGTDTYTF.

As concerns this clone: The read comes to an end 3 residues before the CDR3 does, leaving the germline J gene to fill in the end. J is TRBJ1-2 and V is TRBV14, with D unclear. The CDR3 loop spans 14 amino acids. Trimming stripped 3 bases from V and 4 bases from J, with 12 bases between. The V gene's germline CDR1 is SGHDN and CDR2 FVKESK. Incomplete CDR3 DNA: TGTGCCAGCAGCCAGGCCGACTTTACCTATGGC. It yields the protein CASSQADFTYG. The whole CDR3 is CASSQADFTYGYTF.

As regards this clone: The read stops 3 residues short of the end of the CDR3; the missing end is completed from the germline J gene. The chain couples TRBV20-1 to TRBJ2-5; a weak D match, TRBD1 (6 bases). With 6 bases removed from V and 5 bases from J, the gap between germline ends came to 28 bases. This CDR3 region has 17 residues. Germline CDR1 is DFQATT and CDR2 is SNEGSKA (reference sequence). The CDR3 here is CSANEVIPGHNKETQYF. CDR3 DNA (partial): TGCAGTGCCAACGAAGTGATCCCGGGACATAATAAGGAGACC.

As regards this clone: Read data end 3 residues before the CDR3 end; the end is taken from the germline J gene. The chain has TRBV7-2 and TRBJ1-2, with D unresolved. V lost 5 bases and J lost 7, with 14 bases in between. The CDR3 loop spans 13 amino acids. In germline, CDR1 is SGHTA, CDR2 FQGNSA. CDR3 DNA (partial): TGTGCCAGCAGCCAAGACCCAAGCGGTGGC. It yields the protein CASSQDPSGG. The full CDR3 reads CASSQDPSGGYTF.

In the case of this clone: Sequencing ends 3 residues short of the CDR3 end; the germline J gene provides the rest. The rearrangement uses TRBV18 and TRBJ1-2; maybe TRBD1 (5 bases). This CDR3 is built from 16 residues. The germline gives CDR1 KGHSH, CDR2 LQKENI. CDR3 DNA, as far as it was read: TGTGCCAGCTCAAAGTGGGGCCCAAGCTCCTACAATGAC. Its protein is CASSKWGPSSYND. The full CDR3 protein is CASSKWGPSSYNDYTF.

Details on this clone: The CDR3 end is not reached by the read, which stops 3 residues before it; the germline J gene fills it in. The rearrangement uses TRBV5-6 and TRBJ2-3; 10 bases map to TRBD2. The CDR3 has 15 amino acids. CDR1 and CDR2 (germline): SGHDT, YYEEEE. With V trimmed by 4 bases and J by 1 base, 3 bases remained unmatched. CDR3 DNA (partial): TGTGCCAGCAGCCCCGGGACTAGCGGCACAGATACG. Translating it yields CASSPGTSGTDT. The whole CDR3 reads CASSPGTSGTDTQYF.

About this clone itself: The sequence runs out 3 residues before the end of the CDR3; the remainder is reconstructed from the germline J gene. The chain recombines TRBV20-1 with TRBJ2-1, with TRBD2 matching over 9 bases. After removal of 1 base from V and 0 bases from J, the junction contained 4 bases not matched to a gene. CDR1 is DFQATT, CDR2 SNEGSKA, per germline (reference sequence). There are 16 residues in the CDR3. The sequenced CDR3 bases are TGCAGTGCTAGAGGGCTAGCGGGGTTCTCCTACAATGAG. Encoded protein: CSARGLAGFSYNE. In full, the CDR3 is CSARGLAGFSYNEQFF.

A note on this clone: One junction end disagrees with the germline gene, perhaps due to a read error. Read coverage stops 3 residues before the CDR3 terminus; the germline J gene supplies the remainder. At the DNA level, this CDR3 is encoded by other sequences in the same sample as well. The chain couples TRBV2 to TRBJ1-3; 7 bases map to TRBD1. Germline values: CDR1 SNHLY, CDR2 FYNNEI. The CDR3 runs to 14 residues. The part of the CDR3 DNA that was read is TGTGCCAGCAAGTCGACAGGGCAAGGAAACACG. Translated, it gives CASKSTGQGNT. The entire CDR3 is CASKSTGQGNTIYF.